This T cell receptor beta chain stems from a study of cytomegalovirus exposure and HLA in healthy donors (dated by TCRdb to about 2017). Describing the broader study: An earlier analysis of some 500 of the donors reported more than 250 Gb of sequence data and some 120 million unique TCR beta sequences from roughly 200 million T cells. About 330 gigabases of sequencing data and around 85 million unique TCR sequences made up an early release that covered over 550 HLA-typed donors. Of the 350 to 400 genotyped donors, approximately 83% fell in the genetic ancestry cluster associated with self-reported Caucasian donors. The aim of the study was to test whether cataloging public T cell receptors could identify signatures of past pathogen exposure. Using immunosequencing, the study profiled T cell repertoires from 500 to 800 subjects and related those repertoires to cytomegalovirus serostatus. A separate validation cohort of roughly 110 different subjects was used in addition to the roughly 670-subject first cohort. The study combined high-throughput TCR immunosequencing, statistical association of individual TCRs with disease status, and machine learning to predict cytomegalovirus infection status. To study patterns of TCR occurrence, a later analysis re-analyzed previously published TCR beta repertoires from around 660 donors and added high-resolution HLA genotyping. Rather than using new phenotypic data, the later analysis identified candidate immune exposures from TCR beta sequences and from how often those sequences occurred across donors. An earlier analysis of some 500 of the donors used high-throughput TCR beta sequencing to judge whether each TCR beta V gene segment behaved as functional or pseudogenic. Alongside the repertoire data, information on donor age, sex, ethnicity and CMV serostatus was compiled. Genome-wide SNP genotypes for about 65% of the roughly 700 donors were used in a later genetic analysis, which treated that subset as a discovery cohort. Every discovery cohort repertoire had been produced on one sequencing platform. Class I and class II HLA loci were covered by the typing at four-digit resolution. The number of donors typed differed by locus, with 629-630 for A, B, C, DRB1 and DQB1, roughly 520 for DQA1, 606 for DPA1, and over 400 for DPB1. Five DR-DQ haplotypes were handled as single units for association and clustering because linkage in the cohort was strong. On average, 235,054 unique TCR beta nucleotide sequences were sequenced per donor among fewer than 500 genotyped donors of the cohort, with roughly 18% of those sequences being non-productive. What the research found in general, with its limitations: Some IMGT-functional V segments, including TRBV6-2 and TRBV6-3, could not be distinguished by the 87-base-pair reads and were therefore excluded. A total of fewer than 200 TCR beta chains were listed by the study as associated with cytomegalovirus. In a later analysis, HLA-associated TCR beta chains showed more clonal expansion and lower generation probabilities than non-associated chains that were equally common. In an earlier analysis of some 500 of the donors, most TCR beta V segments were observed in productive rearrangements about 87% or about 30% of the time, broadly matching IMGT annotations. Most CMV-associated TCR beta chains appeared to be HLA-restricted in a later analysis, and the HLA associations seemed to be driven largely by CMV exposure. Immune exposure information for the cohort was limited to CMV serostatus. In this cohort, only TCR beta chains were sequenced, and detectable features were limited by the absence of alpha or paired-chain data. Across donors, most TCR sequences were observed very rarely, whereas some public TCRs were present in many individuals. A cluster of highly shared sequence variants was judged likely to be a technical artifact of the sequencing pipeline. The presence/absence analyses assumed that sequencing depth was roughly uniform across donors, and that assumption may not be true. Over 15 rarely observed V segments, including chromosome 9 orphons, were excluded from the earlier analysis of approximately 600 of the donors because counts were too low. HLA typing was unavailable for some donors at each locus, so association tests used only the typed subset. When HLA alleles, especially DR and DQ, strongly co-occurred, attributing TCR associations to individual alleles was difficult. Correlated functional status among segregating V segments might be attributable to linkage disequilibrium, but an unknown experimental factor could not be ruled out. Compared with the roughly 670-donor mean, donors in an Asian-associated ancestry cluster had fewer N-insertions in productive TCRs, according to a later genetic analysis. A further reported finding was that TCR beta sequences accurately predicted the HLA-A and HLA-B alleles for most subjects in the first cohort. The authors suggested that the approach could potentially be generalized to other disease states and immunological phenotypes. Three of the identified cytomegalovirus-associated TCR beta chains were confirmed in vitro to be specific for cytomegalovirus antigens. A later genetic analysis associated a missense DCLRE1C variant with V-gene and J-gene trimming of TCR beta chains, and an independent cohort replicated the association. Several of the top co-occurrence clusters appeared to be linked to parvovirus B19, influenza, CMV and Epstein-Barr virus, according to a later analysis. In a later analysis, the rate of TCR association differed among HLA loci, with DRB1 alleles having the most associated TCRs and HLA-C alleles having the fewest. In both the original and validation cohorts, the classifier was reported to diagnose cytomegalovirus status with high specificity and sensitivity. A later analysis associated roughly 17,000 TCR beta sequences with specific HLA alleles at a false discovery rate of 0.05.

Its CDR3 holds 15 amino acids, cysteine through phenylalanine. Only the CDR3 part of the read is kept: 45 bases, read in frame from the first base. For CDR1 and CDR2, the germline V gene lists MNHEY and SVGAGI. The junction carries 13 bases between V and J, which are trimmed by 5 bases and 0 bases respectively. A note on this clone: No cognate antigen has been identified for it. No quality values exist for individual bases; no much larger clone is one base distant.

Library method: the immunoSEQ multiplex PCR assay. A mixture of 60 forward primers for TCR Vbeta segments and 13 reverse primers for TCR Jbeta segments was used in the multiplex PCR. The CDR3 region of rearranged TCR beta genes was amplified from genomic DNA by a multiplex PCR assay. Amplified TCR beta libraries were sequenced as 87-base-pair reads on the Illumina HiSeq System. Per the original workflow: A later analysis counted around 72 million unique TCR beta chains across the 666 repertoires, and some 11 million of these chains were shared by at least two donors. Raw reads were error-corrected and collapsed into unique sequences by a nearest-neighbor algorithm in which closely related sequences were merged to remove PCR and sequencing errors. CDR3 sequences were aligned to IMGT reference sequences to assign V, D and J gene segments. For a sequence to be retained, at least a six-nucleotide match to both a V gene segment and a J gene segment was required. A rearrangement counted as productive if the CDR3 had no stop codons and remained in frame with V and J, and every other rearrangement counted as non-productive. CDR3 was defined by IMGT convention, running from the second conserved V-encoded cysteine to the conserved J-encoded phenylalanine. The earlier analysis of a few hundred of the donors excluded any sequence lacking an unambiguous match to a single V gene segment. An earlier analysis of several hundred of the donors called V segments functional above 56.7% productive rearrangements and segregating when the between-donor standard deviation exceeded 5%. A statistical classification framework was built to diagnose cytomegalovirus status from the catalog of TCR beta chain sequences. In a later analysis, TCR nucleotide sequences were compared against IMGT/GENE-DB human TR gene sequences so that V and J genes could be assigned. Using the TCRdist pipeline, a later analysis assigned CDR3 sequences along with most-parsimonious VDJ recombination scenarios. A later analysis defined each TCR beta chain by its CDR3 amino acid sequence plus V-gene family, and excluded reads lacking a unique V-gene family. To address suspected cross-contamination and a sequencing artifact, a later analysis removed a few hundred highly shared, low-generation-probability nucleotide sequences. A later analysis calculated a clonal expansion index for each public chain from normalized within-repertoire ranks of inferred template counts. In a later analysis, generation probabilities were computed with a VDJ recombination model fitted to out-of-frame rearrangements, and the resulting probabilities were checked against IGoR. In a later analysis, TCR-TCR, TCR-HLA and TCR-CMV co-occurrence was scored with hypergeometric tests, and a repertoire-size bias correction was applied to TCR pairs. A later analysis estimated false discovery rates by permuting HLA or CMV assignments 20 times. A later analysis grouped co-occurring TCRs with DBSCAN, adding TCRdist sequence similarity when clustering within HLA-allele-positive subsets. Repertoires with fewer than 30,000 or more than 120,000 public chains were left out of co-occurrence clustering, as were a handful of repertoires with anomalous nucleotide sharing. TCRdb took this table from immuneACCESS and kept in-frame rearrangements with V and J called. Such tables lack part of the clones; where checked against another copy, unresolved V genes explain under half of the gap, and the rest is unexplained. Clone size and the V and J calls come from that table; the DNA yielded D and trimming. This sample has around 130,000 clones in its table, and around 77% of those were observed once. The ten largest clonotypes hold more than 0.95% of the sample.

In total, roughly 710 healthy bone marrow donors made up the cohort. All cohort members were sampled while nominally healthy, although unrecorded immune exposures were likely present. The donor was CMV seronegative and was included in the group of a few hundred seronegative cohort members. A peripheral blood sample was provided by each donor, and peripheral blood mononuclear cells were used for TCR beta sequencing. Genomic DNA extraction from the blood cell samples was performed with the Qiagen DNeasy Blood Extraction Kit. This sequence uses TRBV6-5 and TRBJ1-2; no D gene can be assigned with confidence. This clonotype was sampled from a man between 45 and 60 years old in good health and CMV-seronegative. The specimen was PBMCs. The CDR3 reads CASSRNPGPNYGYTF. The base sequence is TGTGCCAGCAGTCGTAACCCCGGTCCTAACTATGGCTACACCTTC.